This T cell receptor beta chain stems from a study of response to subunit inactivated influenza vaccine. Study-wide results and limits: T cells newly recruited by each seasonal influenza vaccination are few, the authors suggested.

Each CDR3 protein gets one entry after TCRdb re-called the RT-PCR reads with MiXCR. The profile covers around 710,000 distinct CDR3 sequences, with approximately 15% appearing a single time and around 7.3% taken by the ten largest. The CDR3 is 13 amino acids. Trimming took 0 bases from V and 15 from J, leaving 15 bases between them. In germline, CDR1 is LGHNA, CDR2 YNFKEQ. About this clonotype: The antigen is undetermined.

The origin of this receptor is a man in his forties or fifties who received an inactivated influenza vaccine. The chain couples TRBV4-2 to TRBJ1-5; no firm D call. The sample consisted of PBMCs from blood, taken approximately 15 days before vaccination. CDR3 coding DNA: TGTGCCAGCAGCCAAGATGTGACGGCGGTGAGGCATTTT. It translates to CASSQDVTAVRHF.